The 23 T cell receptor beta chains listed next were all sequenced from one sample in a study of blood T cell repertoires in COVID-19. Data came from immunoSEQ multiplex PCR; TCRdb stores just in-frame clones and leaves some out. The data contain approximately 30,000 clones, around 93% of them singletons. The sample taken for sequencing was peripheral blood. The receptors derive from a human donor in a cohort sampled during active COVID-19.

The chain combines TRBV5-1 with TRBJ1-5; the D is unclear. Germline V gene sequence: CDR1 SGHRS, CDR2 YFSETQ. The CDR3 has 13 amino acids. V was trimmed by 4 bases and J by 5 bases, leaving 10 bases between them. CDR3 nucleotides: TGCGCCAGCAGCCTTGACACAGATCAGCCCCAGCATTTT. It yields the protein CASSLDTDQPQHF.

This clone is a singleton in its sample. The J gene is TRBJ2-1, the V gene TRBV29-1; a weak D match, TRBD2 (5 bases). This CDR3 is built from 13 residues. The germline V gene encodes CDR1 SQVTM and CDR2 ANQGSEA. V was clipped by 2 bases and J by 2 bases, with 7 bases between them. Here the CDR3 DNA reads TGCAGCGTTGAAACGGGGACCTACAATGAGCAGTTCTTC. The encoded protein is CSVETGTYNEQFF.

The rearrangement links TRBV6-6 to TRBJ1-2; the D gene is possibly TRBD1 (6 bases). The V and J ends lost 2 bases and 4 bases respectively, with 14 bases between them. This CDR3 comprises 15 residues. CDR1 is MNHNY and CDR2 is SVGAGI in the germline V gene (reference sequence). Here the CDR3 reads CASSYGQGSTYGYTF. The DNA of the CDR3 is TGTGCCAGCAGTTACGGGCAGGGGTCGACCTATGGCTACACCTTC.

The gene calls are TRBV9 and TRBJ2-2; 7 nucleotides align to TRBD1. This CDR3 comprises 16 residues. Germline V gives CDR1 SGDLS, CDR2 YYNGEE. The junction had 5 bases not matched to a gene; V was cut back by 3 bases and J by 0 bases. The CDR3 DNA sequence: TGTGCCAGCAGCGAGGGGACAGTCGCGAACACCGGGGAGCTGTTTTTT. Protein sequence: CASSEGTVANTGELFF.

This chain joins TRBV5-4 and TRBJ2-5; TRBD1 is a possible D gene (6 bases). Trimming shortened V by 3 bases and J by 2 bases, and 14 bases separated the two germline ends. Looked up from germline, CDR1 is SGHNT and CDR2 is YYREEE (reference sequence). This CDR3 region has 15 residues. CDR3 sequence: CASSSRGWYQETQYF. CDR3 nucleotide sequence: TGTGCCAGCAGCTCCAGGGGTTGGTATCAAGAGACCCAGTACTTC.

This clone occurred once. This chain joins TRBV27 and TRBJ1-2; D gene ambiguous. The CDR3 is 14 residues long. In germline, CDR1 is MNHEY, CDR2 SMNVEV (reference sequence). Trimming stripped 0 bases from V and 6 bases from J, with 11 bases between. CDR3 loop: CASSLSGRVHGYTF. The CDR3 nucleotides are TGTGCCAGCAGTTTATCGGGGAGGGTACATGGCTACACCTTC.

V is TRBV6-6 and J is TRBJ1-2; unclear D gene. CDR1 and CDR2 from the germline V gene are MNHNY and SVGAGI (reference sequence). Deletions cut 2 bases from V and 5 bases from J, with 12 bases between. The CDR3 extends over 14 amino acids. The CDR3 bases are TGTGCCAGCAGTTACCTAGATCGGGTTTATGGCTACACCTTC. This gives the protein CASSYLDRVYGYTF.

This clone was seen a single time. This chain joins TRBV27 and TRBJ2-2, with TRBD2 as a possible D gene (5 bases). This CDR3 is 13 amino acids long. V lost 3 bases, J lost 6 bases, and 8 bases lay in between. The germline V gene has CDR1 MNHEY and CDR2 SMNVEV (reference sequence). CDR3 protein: CASSLSGSGELFF. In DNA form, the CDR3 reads TGTGCCAGCAGTTTGTCGGGGTCCGGGGAGCTGTTTTTT.

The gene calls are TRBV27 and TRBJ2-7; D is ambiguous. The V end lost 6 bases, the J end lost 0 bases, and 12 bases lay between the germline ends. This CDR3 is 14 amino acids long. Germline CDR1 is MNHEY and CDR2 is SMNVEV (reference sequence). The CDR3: CASRPDKSSYEQYV. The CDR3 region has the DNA TGTGCCAGCAGACCCGACAAGAGCTCCTACGAGCAGTACGTC.

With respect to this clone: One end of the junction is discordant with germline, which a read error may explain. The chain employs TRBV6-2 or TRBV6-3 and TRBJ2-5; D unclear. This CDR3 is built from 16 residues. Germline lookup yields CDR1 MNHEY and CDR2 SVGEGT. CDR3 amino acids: CASRYDVRDTEETQYF. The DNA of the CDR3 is TGTGCCAGCCGTTATGATGTCCGAGACACCGAAGAGACCCAGTACTTC.

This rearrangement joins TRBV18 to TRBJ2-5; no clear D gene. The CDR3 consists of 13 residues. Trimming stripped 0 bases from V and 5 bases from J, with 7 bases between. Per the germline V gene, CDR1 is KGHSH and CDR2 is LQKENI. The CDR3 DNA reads TGTGCCAGCTCACCACCGGCCCCCGAGACCCAGTACTTC. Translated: CASSPPAPETQYF.

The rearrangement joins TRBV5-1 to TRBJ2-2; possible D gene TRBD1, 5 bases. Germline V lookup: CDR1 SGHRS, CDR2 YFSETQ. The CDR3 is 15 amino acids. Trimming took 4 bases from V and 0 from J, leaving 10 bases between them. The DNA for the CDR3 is TGCGCCAGCAGCATACAGGTCACGAACACCGGGGAGCTGTTTTTT. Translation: CASSIQVTNTGELFF.

The CDR3 DNA sequence: TGTGCCAGCAGCTGGGGGGGCTCGCCCCAGCATTTT. Residues: CASSWGGSPQHF. V gene TRBV7-9 combines with J gene TRBJ1-5, with D maybe TRBD1 (6 bases). V dropped 4 bases and J dropped 9 bases, with 10 bases sitting between them. The CDR3 sequence is 12 residues long. Germline V CDR1 and CDR2: SEHNR, FQNEAQ (reference sequence).

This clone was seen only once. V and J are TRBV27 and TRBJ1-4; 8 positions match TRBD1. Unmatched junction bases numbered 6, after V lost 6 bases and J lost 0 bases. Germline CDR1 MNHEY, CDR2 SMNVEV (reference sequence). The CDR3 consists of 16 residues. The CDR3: CASRRNRGATNEKLFF. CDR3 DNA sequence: TGTGCCAGCAGGCGTAACAGGGGGGCAACTAATGAAAAACTGTTTTTT.

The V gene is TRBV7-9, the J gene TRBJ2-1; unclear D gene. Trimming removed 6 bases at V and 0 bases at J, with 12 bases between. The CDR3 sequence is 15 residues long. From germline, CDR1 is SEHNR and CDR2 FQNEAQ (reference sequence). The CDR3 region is CASSQLLPSYNEQFF. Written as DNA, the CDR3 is TGTGCCAGCAGTCAACTCCTGCCCTCCTACAATGAGCAGTTCTTC.

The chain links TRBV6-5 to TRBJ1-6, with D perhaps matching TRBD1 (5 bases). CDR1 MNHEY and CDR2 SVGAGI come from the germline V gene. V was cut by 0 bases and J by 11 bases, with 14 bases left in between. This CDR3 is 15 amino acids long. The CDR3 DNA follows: TGTGCCAGCAGTTACTCCGACGGGGGTGGGACACCCCTCCACTTT. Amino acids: CASSYSDGGGTPLHF.

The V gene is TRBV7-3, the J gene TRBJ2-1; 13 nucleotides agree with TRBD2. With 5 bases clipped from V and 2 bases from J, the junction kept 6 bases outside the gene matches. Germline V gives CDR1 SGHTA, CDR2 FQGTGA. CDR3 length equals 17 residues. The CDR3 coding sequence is TGTGCCAGCAGCCCAGGAGGACTAGCGGGAGCCTACAATGAGCAGTTCTTC. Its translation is CASSPGGLAGAYNEQFF.

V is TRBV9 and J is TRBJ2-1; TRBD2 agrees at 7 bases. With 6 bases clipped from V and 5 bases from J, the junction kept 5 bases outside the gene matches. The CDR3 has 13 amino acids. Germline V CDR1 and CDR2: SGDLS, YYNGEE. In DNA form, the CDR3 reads TGTGCCAGCAAAAGCGGGACTGACAATGAGCAGTTCTTC. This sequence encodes CASKSGTDNEQFF.

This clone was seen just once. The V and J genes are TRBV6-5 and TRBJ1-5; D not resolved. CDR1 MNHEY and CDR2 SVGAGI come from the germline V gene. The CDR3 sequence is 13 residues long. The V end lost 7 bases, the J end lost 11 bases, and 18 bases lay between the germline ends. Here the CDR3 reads CASTGRRAEAQHF. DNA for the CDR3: TGTGCCAGCACCGGAAGGCGAGCCGAGGCCCAGCATTTT.

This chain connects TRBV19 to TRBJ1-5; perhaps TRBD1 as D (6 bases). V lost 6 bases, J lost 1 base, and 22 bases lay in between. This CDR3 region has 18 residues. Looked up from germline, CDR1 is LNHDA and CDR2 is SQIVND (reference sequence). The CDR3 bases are TGTGCCAGTAGCTTGGGGGCAGGGCGATTCTTCAGCAATCAGCCCCAGCATTTT. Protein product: CASSLGAGRFFSNQPQHF.

DNA of the CDR3: TGTGCCAGCAGCCAACGAGGAGGGTGGGCTGAAGCTTTCTTT. Residues: CASSQRGGWAEAFF. The genes are TRBV3-1 (or the pseudogene TRBV3-2) and TRBJ1-1; D call uncertain. CDR3 length equals 14 residues. V was cut by 2 bases and J by 6 bases, with 13 bases left in between. Germline V CDR1 and CDR2: LGHDT, YNNKEL (reference sequence).

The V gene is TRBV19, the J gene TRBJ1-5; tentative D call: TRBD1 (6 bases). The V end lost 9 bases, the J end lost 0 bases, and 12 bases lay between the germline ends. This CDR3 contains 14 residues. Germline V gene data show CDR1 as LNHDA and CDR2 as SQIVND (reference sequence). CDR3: CASRTVPSNQPQHF. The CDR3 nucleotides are TGTGCCAGCCGGACAGTCCCTAGCAATCAGCCCCAGCATTTT.

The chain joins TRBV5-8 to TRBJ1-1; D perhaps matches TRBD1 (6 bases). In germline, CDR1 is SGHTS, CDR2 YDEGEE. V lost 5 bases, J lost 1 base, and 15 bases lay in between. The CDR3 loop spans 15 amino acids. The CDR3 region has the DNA TGTGCCAGCAGACCGAGGACAGTACCGAACACTGAAGCTTTCTTT. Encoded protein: CASRPRTVPNTEAFF. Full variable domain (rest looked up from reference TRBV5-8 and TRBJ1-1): EAGVTQSPTHLIKTRGQQATLRCSPISGHTSVYWYQQALGLGLQFLLWYDEGEERNRGNFPPRFSGRQFPNYSSELNVNALELEDSALYLCASRPRTVPNTEAFFGQGTRLTVV.